This passage covers 30 T cell receptor beta chains from one sample sequenced in a study of early T cells in non-severe SARS-CoV-2 infection (dated by TCRdb to about 2021). The library was generated by 5' RACE. The sequencer was a NextSeq 500. In TCRdb, the public reads were trimmed at Q25 with fastp and aligned with MiXCR, with productive beta chains retained. When rows share a CDR3 protein, they turn into one entry using the most common DNA and genes. This sample has over 55,000 distinct CDR3 sequences in its table, and approximately 12% of those were observed once. The top ten hold over 0.95% of the sample. The sample was whole blood. All receptors derive from an adult who was a healthcare worker with PCR-confirmed SARS-CoV-2 infection or an uninfected control (not recorded which).

The gene calls are TRBV7-2 and TRBJ1-1, with D possibly matching TRBD1 (6 bases). In germline, CDR1 is SGHTA, CDR2 FQGNSA. V was clipped by 5 bases and J by 4 bases, with 17 bases between them. The length of the CDR3 is 15 residues. The CDR3 region is CASSPRQVKGTEAFF. The CDR3 DNA sequence: TGTGCCAGCAGCCCCAGACAGGTCAAGGGCACTGAAGCTTTCTTT.

This clonotype was seen at least ten times. V and J are TRBV5-1 and TRBJ2-1; the D is unclear. CDR3 size: 15 residues. Between the trimmed V and J ends, which lost 0 bases and 1 base, there was a span of 8 bases. In germline, CDR1 is SGHRS, CDR2 YFSETQ. The CDR3 DNA is TGCGCCAGCAGCTTGGAAAAATATTCCTACAATGAGCAGTTCTTC. Protein sequence: CASSLEKYSYNEQFF.

This clonotype was detected many times. V is TRBV5-4 and J is TRBJ1-2; no definite D call. Trimming shortened V by 4 bases and J by 3 bases, and 13 bases separated the two germline ends. The length of the CDR3 is 14 residues. In germline, CDR1 is SGHNT, CDR2 YYREEE (reference sequence). The DNA of the CDR3 is TGTGCCAGCAGCGTAGACCAGGAATACTATGGCTACACCTTC. Its protein is CASSVDQEYYGYTF.

This clonotype was detected many times. The genes are TRBV11-2 and TRBJ2-1; no definite D call. Germline CDR1 and CDR2: SGHAT and FQNNGV. The CDR3 has 16 residues. Trimming cost V 1 base and J 0 bases, with 10 bases left between them. The CDR3 here is CASSLGYIGSYNEQFF. CDR3 DNA sequence: TGTGCCAGCAGCTTAGGATATATCGGCTCCTACAATGAGCAGTTCTTC.

The sample holds many counts of this clonotype. V and J are TRBV10-2 and TRBJ1-3; D perhaps matches TRBD1 (5 bases). The V gene lost 8 bases and the J gene lost 4 bases, with 12 bases spanning the gap. The CDR3 has 13 amino acids. CDR1 is WSHSY and CDR2 is SAAADI in the germline V gene. The DNA of the CDR3 is TGCGCCAGCTCTTCAGGGATCGGAAACACCATATATTTT. This translates into CASSSGIGNTIYF.

Ten or more counts support this clonotype. J is TRBJ2-7 and V is TRBV12-5; D is possibly TRBD2 (6 bases). V shed 7 bases and J shed 0 bases, with 22 bases lying between them. The CDR3 loop spans 17 amino acids. Germline V CDR1 and CDR2: LGHNT, FRNRAP. The CDR3 coding sequence is TGTGCTAGTGCCTCGAGGGTGGGGGGAGTGACCTCCTACGAGCAGTACTTC. As protein: CASASRVGGVTSYEQYF.

This clonotype was seen a few times. V gene TRBV7-2 combines with J gene TRBJ1-6, with D unresolved. CDR1 and CDR2 (germline): SGHTA, FQGNSA. This CDR3 region has 15 residues. The V and J ends lost 1 base and 5 bases respectively, with 9 bases between them. The CDR3, as DNA: TGTGCCAGCAGCTTAGGGAGTCCGCATAATTCACCCCTCCACTTT. Its translation is CASSLGSPHNSPLHF.

Remarks on this clonotype: A single base separates this from a much larger clone, so it may be a read error. The rearrangement links TRBV12-3 or TRBV12-4 to TRBJ2-7; TRBD1 might be the D (5 bases). Trimming pared 4 bases from V and 2 bases from J, leaving 12 bases between. The CDR3 runs 14 residues. CDR3 protein: CASSYCQGAYEQYF. DNA of the CDR3: TGTGCCAGCAGTTACTGCCAAGGGGCCTACGAGCAGTACTTC.

This clonotype has a count of ten or more. V and J are TRBV6-2 or TRBV6-3 and TRBJ1-1; a weak D match, TRBD1 (5 bases). There are 13 residues in the CDR3. Germline lookup yields CDR1 MNHEY and CDR2 SVGEGT. Trimming pared 3 bases from V and 4 bases from J, leaving 9 bases between. The CDR3 sequence: CASSYLGGTEAFF. The CDR3 bases are TGTGCCAGCAGTTATCTCGGGGGCACTGAAGCTTTCTTT.

The sample holds many counts of this clonotype. The rearrangement links TRBV28 to TRBJ1-5; no reliable D call. Germline CDR1 is MDHEN and CDR2 is SYDVKM. The CDR3 covers 15 residues. V was pared by 3 bases and J by 2 bases, with 11 bases between. The CDR3, as DNA: TGTGCCAGCAGTTTGATGGCGGCCGGCAATCAGCCCCAGCATTTT. Amino acids: CASSLMAAGNQPQHF.

This clonotype was found once. The germline gene is not matched at one end of the junction; a read error may be the cause. This rearrangement joins TRBV29-1 to TRBJ2-2; D possibly corresponds to TRBD2 (5 bases). Germline values: CDR1 SQVTM, CDR2 ANQGSEA. The CDR3 contains 12 residues. The CDR3 sequence is CSVEVETGELFF. As DNA, the CDR3 is TGCAGCGTTGAAGTTGAGACCGGGGAACTGTTTTTT.

This clonotype was seen ten or more times. V gene TRBV7-9 combines with J gene TRBJ2-2; D unresolved. Germline assignment: CDR1 SEHNR and CDR2 FQNEAQ (reference sequence). The CDR3 covers 13 residues. V lost 3 bases, J lost 6 bases, and 8 bases lay in between. CDR3 sequence (DNA): TGTGCCAGCAGCTTTAGCAGCGCCGGGGAGCTGTTTTTT. Translated, it gives CASSFSSAGELFF.

This clonotype was detected ten times or more. CDR3 nucleotide sequence: TGTGCCAGCAGTCCCCGGACTAGCTTGTCTGAGCAGTACTTC. Amino acids: CASSPRTSLSEQYF. The chain employs TRBV12-3 or TRBV12-4 and TRBJ2-7; 8 bases fit TRBD2. The CDR3 totals 14 residues. With 5 bases clipped from V and 7 bases from J, the junction kept 10 bases outside the gene matches.

This clonotype was observed a few times. The chain has TRBV3-1 and TRBJ2-7; a weak D match, TRBD2 (5 bases). CDR1 and CDR2 (germline): LGHDT, YNNKEL (reference sequence). The CDR3 is 16 residues long. The ends were cut back, 6 bases at V and 2 bases at J, with 20 bases in the middle. The DNA of the CDR3 is TGTGCCAGCAGTCTTTCGGGGAGTACCACCGCCTACGAGCAGTACTTC. It codes for CASSLSGSTTAYEQYF.

This clonotype appeared many times. This chain uses TRBV11-2 with TRBJ2-7; TRBD2 is a possible D gene (5 bases). The V gene's germline CDR1 is SGHAT and CDR2 FQNNGV. There are 13 residues in the CDR3. V was shortened by 6 bases and J by 3 bases, with 12 bases between the two germline ends. Here the CDR3 reads CASSVTTHYEQYF. The CDR3 coding sequence is TGTGCCAGCAGTGTGACTACCCACTACGAGCAGTACTTC.

This clonotype occurred many times. The chain joins TRBV28 to TRBJ2-1; D gene unclear. V dropped 4 bases and J dropped 5 bases, with 18 bases sitting between them. Looked up from germline, CDR1 is MDHEN and CDR2 is SYDVKM. The CDR3 runs to 16 residues. The CDR3 nucleotides read TGTGCCAGCAGTTATCCCTTTCGCAGCCGAGACAATGAGCAGTTCTTC. Its protein product is CASSYPFRSRDNEQFF.

The gene calls are TRBV12-3 or TRBV12-4 and TRBJ1-6; D not resolved. This CDR3 region has 14 residues. Trimming removed 7 bases at V and 7 bases at J, with 14 bases between. The CDR3 bases are TGTGCCAGCACTCCGGGCCAAGTGAATTCACCCCTCCACTTT. As protein: CASTPGQVNSPLHF.

The rearrangement joins TRBV29-1 to TRBJ2-2, with D perhaps TRBD1 or TRBD2 (5 bases each). There are 13 residues in the CDR3. Germline V gives CDR1 SQVTM, CDR2 ANQGSEA. Trimming removed 4 bases at V and 6 bases at J, with 12 bases between. The chain's CDR3 is CSVGQGEAGELFF. The CDR3 bases are TGCAGCGTTGGTCAGGGAGAGGCCGGGGAGCTGTTTTTT.

This clonotype was detected many times. This sequence joins TRBV20-1 and TRBJ1-1; D unresolved. V lost 2 bases to trimming and J lost 1 base, with 5 bases between them. From germline, CDR1 is DFQATT and CDR2 SNEGSKA (reference sequence). CDR3 length: 12 residues. The CDR3 DNA reads TGCAGTGCTAGATTACGGAACACTGAAGCTTTCTTT. Protein product: CSARLRNTEAFF.

This clonotype appeared a few times. The gene calls are TRBV29-1 and TRBJ1-1; 8 nucleotides align to TRBD1. CDR1 and CDR2 (germline): SQVTM, ANQGSEA. The J segment lost 0 bases and the V segment lost 7 bases, leaving 4 bases of the junction unmatched. This CDR3 has 13 residues. For the CDR3, the DNA is TGCAGCGGGACAGGGCCTTTGAACACTGAAGCTTTCTTT. The encoded protein is CSGTGPLNTEAFF.

Points on this clonotype: Being one base from a much bigger clone, this may be a read error. V usage is TRBV6-1 and J usage is TRBJ1-1; D not resolved. The CDR3 is 16 amino acids. The V gene's germline CDR1 is MNHNS and CDR2 SASEGT. CDR3: CASSEAWVISDTDAFF. The DNA for the CDR3 is TGTGCCAGCAGTGAAGCATGGGTGATTTCCGACACTGATGCTTTCTTT.

The table lists this clonotype with many counts. The chain uses TRBV10-3 and TRBJ2-2, with TRBD2 as a possible D gene (6 bases). The CDR3 extends over 15 amino acids. The V gene's germline CDR1 is ENHRY and CDR2 SYGVKD. V lost 4 bases, J lost 3 bases, and 12 bases lay in between. As DNA, the CDR3 is TGTGCCATCAGTGTTGGGAGGACGGACACCGGGGAGCTGTTTTTT. Protein product: CAISVGRTDTGELFF.

The chain couples TRBV9 to TRBJ2-7, with 7 bases identical to TRBD1. Germline V lookup: CDR1 SGDLS, CDR2 YYNGEE. J gave up 6 bases and V 0 bases, and 12 bases lay outside the gene matches. This CDR3 is built from 16 residues. CDR3 region: CASSVGEGADRGEQYF. The CDR3 nucleotides are TGTGCCAGCAGCGTAGGAGAGGGGGCAGATCGTGGCGAGCAGTACTTC.

This clonotype was observed at least ten times. The gene calls are TRBV24-1 and TRBJ2-1, with 8 positions matching TRBD1. Germline V lookup: CDR1 KGHDR, CDR2 SFDVKD. J was trimmed by 7 bases and V by 10 bases; bases with no gene match: 8. This CDR3 has 13 residues. The CDR3 DNA follows: TGTGCCACGAGAAAGACAGGGGTTAATGAGCAGTTCTTC. This sequence encodes CATRKTGVNEQFF.

This clonotype came up many times. The chain uses TRBV24-1 and TRBJ2-3; a weak D match, TRBD2 (5 bases). The V end lost 1 base, the J end lost 9 bases, and 19 bases lay between the germline ends. In germline, CDR1 is KGHDR, CDR2 SFDVKD. The CDR3 covers 16 residues. The CDR3 sequence: CATSDFPRGSERTQYF. The CDR3, as DNA: TGTGCCACCAGTGATTTCCCCCGAGGGTCAGAAAGAACGCAGTATTTT.

The chain joins TRBV6-5 to TRBJ1-1; D is unresolved. This CDR3 has 13 residues. Germline lookup yields CDR1 MNHEY and CDR2 SVGAGI. V was clipped by 3 bases and J by 1 base, with 6 bases between them. The DNA for the CDR3 is TGTGCCAGCAGTTATAGAGGGAACACTGAAGCTTTCTTT. This translates into CASSYRGNTEAFF.

V is TRBV29-1 and J is TRBJ2-3, with D perhaps matching TRBD1 (6 bases). V was trimmed by 4 bases and J by 7 bases, leaving 15 bases between them. The CDR3 spans 13 residues. The V gene's germline CDR1 is SQVTM and CDR2 ANQGSEA. The CDR3, as DNA: TGCAGCGTTGGGGTGGGGGCCGAGTATACGCAGTATTTT. It translates to CSVGVGAEYTQYF.

With regard to this clonotype: Given a much more abundant clone one base away, this may be a read error. The chain recombines TRBV6-6 with TRBJ2-5; D gene ambiguous. The CDR3 sequence is 14 residues long. The V gene's germline CDR1 is MNHNY and CDR2 SVGAGI (reference sequence). The CDR3 reads CASRYWSLQETQYF. In nucleotides, the CDR3 is TGTGCCAGCAGATACTGGTCGCTGCAAGAGACCCAGTACTTC.

Many counts were recorded for this clonotype. The chain has TRBV6-2 or TRBV6-3 and TRBJ2-1, with D possibly called TRBD1 or TRBD2 (6 bases each). V was clipped by 5 bases and J by 3 bases, with 20 bases between them. The germline V gene encodes CDR1 MNHEY and CDR2 SVGEGT. This CDR3 is built from 17 residues. The CDR3 DNA sequence: TGTGCCAGCAGTAACCCTTTTTGGGGGGCTCGCTACAATGAGCAGTTCTTC. Protein product: CASSNPFWGARYNEQFF.

The table lists this clonotype with many counts. The chain combines TRBV29-1 with TRBJ1-3, with D possibly matching TRBD1 (5 bases). CDR3 length equals 14 residues. Trimming removed 1 base at V and 6 bases at J, with 13 bases between. Germline-derived CDR1 and CDR2 are SQVTM and ANQGSEA. This CDR3 is CSVEVGQTENTIYF. The CDR3, as DNA: TGCAGCGTTGAAGTGGGGCAGACTGAAAACACCATATATTTT.